One and the same sample provided the 10 T cell receptor beta chains below, sequenced in a study of CD8 T cells in ankylosing spondylitis. Whole-study findings and limits: The study identified a TCR beta motif of several highly homologous variants that appeared characteristic of ankylosing spondylitis blood.

TCRdb re-called the 5' RACE reads through MiXCR, storing one row per CDR3 protein. The top ten clones hold just over 1% of a sample with 400,000 to 450,000 distinct CDR3 sequences, 17% of them seen once. The antigens of these receptors remain unknown. Sequenced: blood, either unsorted or a sorted T cell fraction (not recorded which). These receptors were obtained from a male donor with ankylosing spondylitis.

This clonotype has just a few counts. The gene calls are TRBV18 and TRBJ1-1; D gene uncertain. CDR1 and CDR2 from the germline V gene are KGHSH and LQKENI. V gave up 2 bases and J gave up 1 base, with 14 bases separating them. CDR3 length: 16 amino acids. The CDR3 protein is CASSPSLSKANTEAFF. CDR3 in DNA: TGTGCCAGCTCACCATCTTTGAGCAAGGCGAACACTGAAGCTTTCTTT.

The chain recombines TRBV18 with TRBJ2-3; D not certain. CDR1 is KGHSH and CDR2 is LQKENI in the germline V gene. The length of the CDR3 is 13 residues. V was trimmed by 3 bases and J by 2 bases, leaving 6 bases between them. CDR3 coding DNA: TGTGCCAGCTCACCGGGAAACACAGATACGCAGTATTTT. This translates into CASSPGNTDTQYF.

V usage is TRBV2 and J usage is TRBJ1-4; maybe TRBD1 (5 bases). This CDR3 is built from 14 residues. Trimming stripped 4 bases from V and 3 bases from J, with 9 bases between. Germline lookup yields CDR1 SNHLY and CDR2 FYNNEI. CDR3 residues: CASSGDSPNEKLFF. In DNA, the CDR3 is TGTGCCAGCAGTGGAGACAGTCCTAATGAAAAACTGTTTTTT.

V is TRBV27 and J is TRBJ2-7; the match to TRBD1 covers 9 bases. CDR3 length equals 14 residues. Germline lookup yields CDR1 MNHEY and CDR2 SMNVEV (reference sequence). J gave up 5 bases and V 5 bases, and 7 bases lay outside the gene matches. CDR3 sequence (DNA): TGTGCCAGCAGTCCGGGGACAGGGTCCCACGAGCAGTACTTC. This codes for CASSPGTGSHEQYF.

V and J are TRBV7-3 and TRBJ1-6; D is unclear. This CDR3 is built from 14 residues. V was cut by 2 bases and J by 9 bases, with 11 bases left in between. Germline V CDR1 and CDR2: SGHTA, FQGTGA. In nucleotides, the CDR3 is TGTGCCAGCAGCTTAGTAGGGTTGGGTTCACCCCTCCACTTT. Its translation: CASSLVGLGSPLHF.

This chain uses TRBV28 with TRBJ2-1; unclear D gene. This CDR3 comprises 18 residues. V gave up 3 bases and J gave up 5 bases, with 23 bases separating them. Germline values: CDR1 MDHEN, CDR2 SYDVKM. The CDR3 region is CASSFVSGRIAINNEQFF. In DNA, the CDR3 is TGTGCCAGCAGTTTTGTCTCGGGTAGGATAGCTATAAACAATGAGCAGTTCTTC. Full variable domain (outside the CDR3, taken from reference TRBV28 and TRBJ2-1): DVKVTQSSRYLVKRTGEKVFLECVQDMDHENMFWYRQDPGLGLRLIYFSYDVKMKEKGDIPEGYSVSREKKERFSLILESASTNQTSMYLCASSFVSGRIAINNEQFFGPGTRLTVL.

V gene TRBV2 combines with J gene TRBJ2-2, with 8 bases identical to TRBD1. The J segment lost 4 bases and the V segment lost 6 bases, leaving 4 bases of the junction unmatched. The germline V gene has CDR1 SNHLY and CDR2 FYNNEI. The CDR3 contains 14 residues. CDR3 DNA sequence: TGTGCCAGCAGAGGACAGGGCGGCACCGGGGAGCTGTTTTTT. It yields the protein CASRGQGGTGELFF. The full variable domain, rest sourced from reference TRBV2 and TRBJ2-2, is EPEVTQTPSHQVTQMGQEVILRCVPISNHLYFYWYRQILGQKVEFLVSFYNNEISEKSEIFDDQFSVERPDGSNFTLKIRSTKLEDSAMYFCASRGQGGTGELFFGEGSRLTVL.

This clonotype has only a few counts. The V and J genes are TRBV5-1 and TRBJ1-2, with 8 nucleotides matching TRBD1. V was pared by 2 bases and J by 6 bases, with 9 bases of the junction left unmatched. CDR3 length equals 15 residues. Germline CDR1 is SGHRS and CDR2 is YFSETQ. The CDR3 protein is CASSFTQGVYDGYTF. CDR3 sequence (DNA): TGCGCCAGCAGCTTTACACAGGGGGTTTATGATGGCTACACCTTC.

The CDR3: CSARGLEPEKLFF. DNA for the CDR3: TGCAGTGCCCGTGGGCTGGAGCCAGAAAAACTGTTTTTT. The chain has TRBV20-1 and TRBJ1-4; D unclear. The germline CDR1 and CDR2 sequences are DFQATT and SNEGSKA (reference sequence). V shed 6 bases and J shed 8 bases, with 16 bases lying between them. The CDR3 covers 13 residues.

This clonotype was counted a few times. The V and J genes are TRBV21-1 and TRBJ2-3; whether TRBD1, the table's D call, matches the DNA was not checked. TRBV21-1 is a documented pseudogene. CDR3 length: 17 residues. CDR3 in DNA: TGTGCCAGCAGGAAAGGGGACAGACGTAGTCCCACGGATACGCAGTATTTT. Protein: CASRKGDRRSPTDTQYF.